The next 8 T cell receptor beta chains were all read from a single sample in a study of T-cell memory formation after mild COVID-19. TCRdb used MiXCR to reprocess the 5' RACE reads, holding one entry per CDR3 protein. The sample contains about 210,000 distinct CDR3 sequences, roughly 30% of which appear only once. Specimen: PBMCs or a T cell subset sorted from them (not recorded which). The receptors originated from an adult woman who had mild COVID-19 (a few samples of this study predate the infection). Cell type and time point are not known.

The rearrangement links TRBV27 to TRBJ2-7, with TRBD1 matching over 12 bases. V dropped 3 bases and J dropped 5; count of bases not matched to a gene: 5. Germline V gives CDR1 MNHEY, CDR2 SMNVEV (reference sequence). There are 15 residues in the CDR3. In DNA, the CDR3 is TGTGCCAGCAGTTTCGCCGGGACAGGGGGCCACGAGCAGTACTTC. Amino acid sequence: CASSFAGTGGHEQYF.

In its sample, this clonotype was seen a few times. This chain uses TRBV29-1 with TRBJ2-1; the match to TRBD2 covers 8 bases. The CDR3 covers 14 residues. CDR1 SQVTM and CDR2 ANQGSEA come from the germline V gene. Trimming removed 5 bases from V and 7 bases from J; junction bases left unmatched: 10. The chain's CDR3 is CSVPGTGGGNEQFF. In DNA, the CDR3 is TGCAGCGTTCCCGGGACCGGGGGGGGGAATGAGCAGTTCTTC.

This clonotype was detected only a few times. The chain is built from TRBV20-1 and TRBJ1-5; D possibly corresponds to TRBD1 (5 bases). V was clipped by 0 bases and J by 6 bases, with 12 bases between them. This CDR3 comprises 14 residues. From germline, CDR1 is DFQATT and CDR2 SNEGSKA (reference sequence). The CDR3 region has the DNA TGCAGTGCTAGAGATCAGGGAAACCTTCAGCCCCAGCATTTT. This encodes CSARDQGNLQPQHF.

This rearrangement joins TRBV29-1 to TRBJ2-7; D may match TRBD1 or TRBD2 (5 bases each). Per germline, CDR1 SQVTM and CDR2 ANQGSEA. This CDR3 has 14 residues. V dropped 8 bases and J dropped 5 bases, with 22 bases sitting between them. CDR3 coding DNA: TGCAGCCCCGAGGGTAGGGGTCCTTCCCACGAGCAGTACTTC. Translating gives CSPEGRGPSHEQYF.

The gene calls are TRBV5-1 and TRBJ2-7; TRBD1 matches 7 bases. Germline V gene data show CDR1 as SGHRS and CDR2 as YFSETQ. Losses at the gene ends were 5 bases for V and 2 bases for J; bases not matched to a gene: 7. CDR3 length: 14 amino acids. The CDR3 coding sequence is TGCGCCAGCAGACCCGGGACAGAGACCTACGAGCAGTACTTC. This gives the protein CASRPGTETYEQYF.

The rearrangement links TRBV20-1 to TRBJ2-1; a weak D match, TRBD2 (6 bases). From germline, CDR1 is DFQATT and CDR2 SNEGSKA (reference sequence). CDR3 length: 16 residues. Trimming removed 2 bases at V and 0 bases at J, with 14 bases between. This chain's CDR3 is CSARSVAESSYNEQFF. CDR3 bases: TGCAGTGCTAGATCAGTAGCGGAGAGCTCCTACAATGAGCAGTTCTTC.

The chain is built from TRBV20-1 and TRBJ2-7; D ambiguous. The ends were cut back, 1 base at V and 2 bases at J, with 9 bases in the middle. The CDR3 consists of 13 residues. Germline V gene sequence: CDR1 DFQATT, CDR2 SNEGSKA (reference sequence). In nucleotides, the CDR3 is TGCAGTGCTAGAGGCTCCCGAACCTACGAGCAGTACTTC. Translated, it gives CSARGSRTYEQYF.

The chain joins TRBV7-6 to TRBJ2-3; D possibly corresponds to TRBD2 (6 bases). This CDR3 is built from 14 residues. The germline V gene encodes CDR1 SGHVS and CDR2 FNYEAQ. The germline V and J ends were trimmed by 5 bases and 5 bases, with 14 bases remaining between them. The CDR3, as DNA: TGTGCCAGCAGCCTGGGACTGTTCGGAGATACGCAGTATTTT. It specifies CASSLGLFGDTQYF.